This TCR beta chain was sequenced during a study of blood T cell repertoires in COVID-19. V dropped 5 bases and J dropped 5 bases, with 9 bases sitting between them. CDR3 length equals 12 residues. Germline V gene lookup returns CDR1 SGHTA and CDR2 FQGTGA. Only in-frame clones appear in the TCRdb table, and some are missing; sequencing was by immunoSEQ multiplex PCR. Altogether roughly 300,000 clones are present, 80% to 90% being singletons, with the ten largest covering nearly 6.5%. The rearrangement joins TRBV7-3 to TRBJ2-5; weak D call: TRBD2 (6 bases). Specimen: peripheral blood. This TCR was sampled from a man aged 18 to 30 who had recovered from COVID-19. CDR3 coding DNA: TGTGCCAGCAGCAACGGGGGTGAGACCCAGTACTTC. It codes for CASSNGGETQYF. The full variable domain, rest sourced from reference TRBV7-3 and TRBJ2-5, is GAGVSQTPSNKVTEKGKYVELRCDPISGHTALYWYRQSLGQGPEFLIYFQGTGAADDSGLPNDRFFAVRPEGSVSTLKIQRTERGDSAVYLCASSNGGETQYFGPGTRLLVL.